This TCR beta chain was captured in a study of beta chain features in type 1 diabetes. Study conclusions and caveats: The study found moderately but significantly shorter TCRB CDR3s in all four CD4+ subsets of Type 1 diabetes patients.

This clone was detected a few times. Its specificity is unknown. TCRB transcripts that were expressed got sequenced, as all of the isolated RNA had been reverse transcribed. Only in-frame clones appear in the TCRdb table, and some are missing; sequencing was by immunoSEQ multiplex PCR. Of roughly 340,000 clones in the sample, roughly 12% are singletons; the top ten hold around 0.0099%. Sequences were obtained from naive CD4+ T cells from blood. The clonotype comes from a woman younger than 30 with type 1 diabetes.

This CDR3 reads CASNPTGRYQETQYF. Written as DNA, the CDR3 is TGTGCCAGCAACCCGACGGGAAGGTACCAAGAGACCCAGTACTTC. This chain connects TRBV6-6 to TRBJ2-5; D possibly corresponds to TRBD2 (5 bases). Germline V gene data show CDR1 as MNHNY and CDR2 as SVGAGI (reference sequence). V was shortened by 7 bases and J by 0 bases, with 15 bases between the two germline ends. The CDR3 extends over 15 amino acids.